This T cell receptor (beta chain) was observed in a study of T cells in Graves' hyperthyroidism and ophthalmopathy. It was RNA transcripts that yielded the amplified TCR beta CDR3 regions. First-round RT-PCR targeting the TCR CDR3 was performed with the HTBI primer set. Each CDR3 protein is one row after TCRdb ran MiXCR on the multiplex PCR reads. The sample shows about 760,000 distinct CDR3 sequences, around a third of them seen only once. The sample was blood. The receptor comes from a woman in her thirties or forties with Graves' hyperthyroidism.

CDR3 nucleotide sequence: TGTGCCAGCACCCGACCCCGGGACAGGAACGCCATGAACACTGAAGCTTTCTTT. As protein: CASTRPRDRNAMNTEAFF. V is TRBV7-9 and J is TRBJ1-1; 8 nucleotides match TRBD1. Germline V gives CDR1 SEHNR, CDR2 FQNEAQ (reference sequence). The V segment lost 7 bases and the J segment 0 bases; nucleotides outside the gene matches: 16. The CDR3 runs 18 residues.